The 7 T cell receptor beta chains in this list originate from one sample, sequenced in a study of Ad26.COV2.S vaccination and SARS-CoV-2 variants. This table comes from immunoSEQ multiplex PCR, and its TCRdb copy is limited to in-frame clones, with some not included. The sample consists of some 640,000 clones, around 92% of them appearing once. Treatment of the sample: about 20 received Ad26.COV2.S at low or high dose, single or two shots; about 5 received placebo; per-sample allocation not given. Day 63 after the first injection of vaccine or placebo was the sampling time. The material sequenced was peripheral blood, taken in a trial of Ad26.COV2.S vaccine versus placebo. These receptors all stem from a person between 18 and 65 years old who received the Ad26.COV2.S COVID-19 vaccine or a placebo.

The V gene is TRBV2, the J gene TRBJ1-6; D remains ambiguous. V lost 0 bases to trimming and J lost 7 bases, with 10 bases between them. Germline CDR1 SNHLY, CDR2 FYNNEI. This CDR3 region has 15 residues. This CDR3 reads CASSEAASRNSPLHF. CDR3 DNA sequence: TGTGCCAGCAGTGAAGCCGCGAGTCGCAATTCACCCCTCCACTTT.

This clone was seen a single time. V usage is TRBV10-3 and J usage is TRBJ2-2; D remains ambiguous. Germline loops: CDR1 ENHRY, CDR2 SYGVKD. V lost 3 bases and J lost 0, with 8 bases in between. The CDR3 spans 15 residues. The CDR3, as DNA: TGTGCCATCAGTGACACAGTCGCGAACACCGGGGAGCTGTTTTTT. It specifies CAISDTVANTGELFF.

To note about this clone: The same CDR3 arises from other DNA sequences in this sample as well. The chain has TRBV11-2 and TRBJ2-1, with D perhaps TRBD2 (5 bases). Trimming cost V 5 bases and J 7 bases, with 9 bases left between them. Germline CDR1 reads SGHAT; CDR2 reads FQNNGV. The CDR3 loop spans 12 amino acids. The CDR3 bases are TGTGCCAGCAGCCTCACTAGGAATGAGCAGTTCTTC. This encodes CASSLTRNEQFF.

This chain connects TRBV6-5 to TRBJ2-2; perhaps D is TRBD1 or TRBD2 (5 bases each). CDR3 length: 14 amino acids. V lost 2 bases and J 9 bases, leaving 13 bases between the germline ends. Looked up from germline, CDR1 is MNHEY and CDR2 is SVGAGI. CDR3 region: CASSYEGRRRELFF. CDR3 coding DNA: TGTGCCAGCAGTTACGAGGGGCGCCGGAGGGAGCTGTTTTTT.

This clone was recorded only once. V is TRBV18 and J is TRBJ2-7; unclear D gene. Germline V lookup: CDR1 KGHSH, CDR2 LQKENI. CDR3 length equals 14 residues. V dropped 6 bases and J dropped 9 bases, with 21 bases sitting between them. DNA for the CDR3: TGTGCCAGCTCGCCTTGGGCCGAACTCACGGGGCAGTACTTC. Its translation is CASSPWAELTGQYF.

The rearrangement links TRBV19 to TRBJ1-5; D gene unclear. The CDR3 spans 15 residues. CDR1 is LNHDA and CDR2 is SQIVND in the germline V gene (reference sequence). Trimming removed 3 bases at V and 0 bases at J, with 9 bases between. The CDR3 loop reads CASSIGQYSNQPQHF. As DNA, the CDR3 is TGTGCCAGTAGTATTGGGCAGTATAGCAATCAGCCCCAGCATTTT.

The chain employs TRBV30 and TRBJ2-2, with 8 bases aligning to TRBD1. With V trimmed by 1 base and J by 7 bases, 5 bases remained unmatched. The CDR3 has 14 residues. The germline V gene has CDR1 GTSNPN and CDR2 SVGIG (reference sequence). CDR3 in DNA: TGTGCCTGGAGTGCGGGACAGGCAGTCGGGGAGCTGTTTTTT. This gives the protein CAWSAGQAVGELFF.